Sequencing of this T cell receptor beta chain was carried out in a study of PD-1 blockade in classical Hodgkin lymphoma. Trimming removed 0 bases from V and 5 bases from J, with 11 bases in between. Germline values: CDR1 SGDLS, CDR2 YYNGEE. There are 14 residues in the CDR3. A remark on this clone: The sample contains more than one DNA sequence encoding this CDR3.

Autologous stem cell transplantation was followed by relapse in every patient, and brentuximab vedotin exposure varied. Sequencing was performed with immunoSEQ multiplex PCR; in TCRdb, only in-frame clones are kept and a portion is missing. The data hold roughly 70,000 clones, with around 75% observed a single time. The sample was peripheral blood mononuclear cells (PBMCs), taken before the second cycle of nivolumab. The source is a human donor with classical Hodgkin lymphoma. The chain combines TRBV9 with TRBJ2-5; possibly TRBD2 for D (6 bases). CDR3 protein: CASSVAGVGETQYF. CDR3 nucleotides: TGTGCCAGCAGCGTAGCGGGGGTAGGGGAGACCCAGTACTTC.